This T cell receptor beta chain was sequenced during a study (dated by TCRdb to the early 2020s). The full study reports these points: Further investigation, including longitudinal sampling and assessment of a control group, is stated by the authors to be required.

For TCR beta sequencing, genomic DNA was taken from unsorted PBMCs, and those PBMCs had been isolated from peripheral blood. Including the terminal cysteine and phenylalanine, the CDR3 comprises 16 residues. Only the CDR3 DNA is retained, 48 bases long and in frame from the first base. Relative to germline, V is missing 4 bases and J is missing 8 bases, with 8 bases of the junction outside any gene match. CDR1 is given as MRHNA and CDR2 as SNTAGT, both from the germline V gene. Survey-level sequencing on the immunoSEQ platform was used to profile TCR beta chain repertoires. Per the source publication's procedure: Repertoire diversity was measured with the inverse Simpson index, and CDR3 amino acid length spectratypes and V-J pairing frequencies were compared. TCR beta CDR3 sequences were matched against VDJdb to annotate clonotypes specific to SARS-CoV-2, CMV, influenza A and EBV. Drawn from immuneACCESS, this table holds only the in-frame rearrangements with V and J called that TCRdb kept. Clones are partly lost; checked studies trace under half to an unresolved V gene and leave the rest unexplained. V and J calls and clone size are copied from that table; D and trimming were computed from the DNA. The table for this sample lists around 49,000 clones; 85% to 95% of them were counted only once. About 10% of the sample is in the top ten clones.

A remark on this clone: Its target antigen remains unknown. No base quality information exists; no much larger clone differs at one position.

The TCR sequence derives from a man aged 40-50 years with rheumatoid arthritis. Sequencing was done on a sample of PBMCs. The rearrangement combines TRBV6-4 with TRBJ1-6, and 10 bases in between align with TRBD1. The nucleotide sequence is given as TGTGCCAGCAGTGGGGCTAAGGACAGGGGGGATTCACCCCTCCACTTT. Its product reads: CASSGAKDRGDSPLHF.